The source of this TCR beta chain is a study of blood T cell repertoires in COVID-19. Study at large: Some COVID-19 samples were acute and others convalescent; all came from the United States, Italy and Spain. From T cells, B-cell-depleted T cells, or PBMCs came the material, which was cDNA or gDNA.

This table comes from immunoSEQ multiplex PCR, and its TCRdb copy is limited to in-frame clones, with some not included. In the table there are about 220,000 clones, 84% of which are singletons. The sample was peripheral blood. The sequence came from a man younger than 40 with active or convalescent COVID-19.

The CDR3 loop reads CASSPWTSEEQYF. The CDR3 DNA sequence: TGTGCCAGCAGCCCATGGACAAGTGAGGAGCAGTACTTC. The chain joins TRBV7-2 to TRBJ2-7; TRBD1 might be the D (5 bases). The germline CDR1 and CDR2 sequences are SGHTA and FQGNSA. The CDR3 is 13 amino acids. Between the trimmed V and J ends, which lost 5 bases and 7 bases, there was a span of 15 bases.